The 9 T cell receptor beta chains below all came from one sample that was sequenced in a study of PD-1 blockade in classical Hodgkin lymphoma. The assay was immunoSEQ multiplex PCR, and TCRdb's table has in-frame clones only and misses some. The sample holds fewer than 15,000 clones, over 75% seen once. In every patient, relapse followed autologous stem cell transplantation, while exposure to brentuximab vedotin differed. Sequences were derived from peripheral blood mononuclear cells (PBMCs), sampled at baseline. The receptors stem from a human donor with classical Hodgkin lymphoma.

The gene calls are TRBV29-1 and TRBJ2-3, with D uncertain. V lost 6 bases to trimming and J lost 0 bases, with 1 base between them. CDR1 and CDR2 from the germline V gene are SQVTM and ANQGSEA. The CDR3 has 10 amino acids. CDR3 region: CSVSTDTQYF. The CDR3, as DNA: TGCAGCGTGAGCACAGATACGCAGTATTTT.

V and J are TRBV5-1 and TRBJ2-6, with a weak D call TRBD1 (5 bases). With 0 bases removed from V and 2 bases from J, the gap between germline ends came to 9 bases. CDR3 length: 16 amino acids. CDR1 and CDR2 from the germline V gene are SGHRS and YFSETQ. The CDR3 spells CASSLGQLTGANVLTF. The DNA of the CDR3 is TGCGCCAGCAGCTTGGGACAGCTAACTGGGGCCAACGTCCTGACTTTC. The variable domain in full, completed from reference TRBV5-1 and TRBJ2-6, reads KAGVTQTPRYLIKTRGQQVTLSCSPISGHRSVSWYQQTPGQGLQFLFEYFSETQRNKGNFPGRFSGRQFSNSRSEMNVSTLELGDSALYLCASSLGQLTGANVLTFGAGSRLTVL.

This chain links TRBV30 with TRBJ2-7; 9 nucleotides line up with TRBD1. J was trimmed by 3 bases and V by 3 bases; bases with no gene match: 15. Germline V lookup: CDR1 GTSNPN, CDR2 SVGIG (reference sequence). The CDR3 sequence is 17 residues long. The DNA of the CDR3 is TGTGCCTGGAGCAGGGAGATGGACAGGGGCCGAAACTACGAGCAGTACTTC. Translating gives CAWSREMDRGRNYEQYF.

The CDR3 bases are TGTGCCTGGAAAATCGGACAGGGCGGAGTAGGCACTGAAGCTTTCTTT. Its translation: CAWKIGQGGVGTEAFF. The chain couples TRBV30 to TRBJ1-1, with TRBD1 identical over 8 bases. This CDR3 spans 16 amino acids. Germline trimming cut 4 bases from V and 4 bases from J; bases unmatched to any gene: 14. CDR1 is GTSNPN and CDR2 is SVGIG in the germline V gene (reference sequence).

The chain is built from TRBV15 and TRBJ2-1, with 9 nucleotides matching TRBD1. The V and J ends lost 3 bases and 9 bases, in that order; junction bases with no gene match: 6. The CDR3 extends over 14 amino acids. CDR1 LNHNV and CDR2 YYDKDF come from the germline V gene (reference sequence). The CDR3 DNA follows: TGTGCCACCAGCAGGGGGACAGGGACCCCTGAGCAGTTCTTC. Encoded protein: CATSRGTGTPEQFF.

This chain connects TRBV5-6 to TRBJ2-7; D possibly corresponds to TRBD2 (5 bases). The CDR3 length is 13 residues. V lost 0 bases, J lost 6 bases, and 10 bases lay in between. Germline loops: CDR1 SGHDT, CDR2 YYEEEE. The CDR3 is CASSLGTPSEQYF. In DNA form, the CDR3 reads TGTGCCAGCAGCTTGGGGACTCCATCCGAGCAGTACTTC. The full variable domain, with the rest looked up from reference TRBV5-6 and TRBJ2-7, is DAGVTQSPTHLIKTRGQQVTLRCSPKSGHDTVSWYQQALGQGPQFIFQYYEEEERQRGNFPDRFSGHQFPNYSSELNVNALLLGDSALYLCASSLGTPSEQYFGPGTRLTVT.

This clone was observed once. This rearrangement joins TRBV7-9 to TRBJ1-2; TRBD1 is a possible D gene (5 bases). V was cut by 4 bases and J by 8 bases, with 17 bases left in between. The length of the CDR3 is 14 residues. From germline, CDR1 is SEHNR and CDR2 FQNEAQ (reference sequence). The CDR3, as DNA: TGTGCCAGCAGCTCCATCCCGGGGGGGGAAGGCTACACCTTC. This translates into CASSSIPGGEGYTF.

V is TRBV27 and J is TRBJ2-7; D is unclear. The germline V and J ends were trimmed by 2 bases and 4 bases, with 15 bases remaining between them. CDR3 length: 15 amino acids. The germline V gene encodes CDR1 MNHEY and CDR2 SMNVEV (reference sequence). This chain's CDR3 is CASSLDAGLGYEQYF. The CDR3 DNA is TGTGCCAGCAGTTTAGACGCCGGTTTGGGGTACGAGCAGTACTTC.

V and J are TRBV6-4 and TRBJ2-5, with 7 bases aligning to TRBD1. The CDR3 extends over 14 amino acids. Unmatched junction bases numbered 9, after V lost 6 bases and J lost 5 bases. Germline values: CDR1 MRHNA, CDR2 SNTAGT. CDR3 bases: TGTGCCAGCAGATCCGACAGGGCGCACGAGACCCAGTACTTC. Translating gives CASRSDRAHETQYF.